This TCR beta chain was recovered during a study of blood T cell repertoires in COVID-19. About the study: Samples of COVID-19 (acute and convalescent) were obtained from the United States, Italy and Spain. The cDNA or gDNA used as material had been derived from T cells, B-cell-depleted T cells, or PBMCs.

As originally analysed: Amplifying reference gene primers gave estimates of nucleated cell counts. Measured with immunoSEQ multiplex PCR; TCRdb has only the in-frame clones, and not every one. That table supplies the V and J calls and clone size; D and trimming were determined from the DNA. The sample lists over 200,000 clones; 80% to 90% were seen once. For this clone: This same CDR3 is encoded by further DNA sequences in the sample.

V lost 3 bases and J lost 5; bases outside the gene matches: 1. Germline CDR1 KGHSH, CDR2 LQKENI. This CDR3 is built from 15 residues. The sequenced sample was peripheral blood. The chain combines TRBV18 with TRBJ2-5; 15 bases agree with TRBD2. The clonotype originates from a woman aged 50 to 60 with acute or convalescent COVID-19. This CDR3 reads CASSPGTSGRETQYF. CDR3 nucleotide sequence: TGTGCCAGCTCACCTGGGACTAGCGGGAGGGAGACCCAGTACTTC.